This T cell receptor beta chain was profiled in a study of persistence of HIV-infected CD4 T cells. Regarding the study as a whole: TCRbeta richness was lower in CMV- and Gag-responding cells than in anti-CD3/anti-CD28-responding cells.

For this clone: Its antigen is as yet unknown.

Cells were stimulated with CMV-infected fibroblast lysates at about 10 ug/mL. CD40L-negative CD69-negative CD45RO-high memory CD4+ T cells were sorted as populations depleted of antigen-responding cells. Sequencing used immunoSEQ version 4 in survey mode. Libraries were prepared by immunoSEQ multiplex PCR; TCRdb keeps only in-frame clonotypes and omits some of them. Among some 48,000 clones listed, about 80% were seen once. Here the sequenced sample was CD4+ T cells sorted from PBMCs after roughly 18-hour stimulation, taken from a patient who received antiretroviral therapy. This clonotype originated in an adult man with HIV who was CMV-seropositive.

CDR3 residues: CASTIRDTNTGELFF. The CDR3 DNA sequence: TGTGCCAGTACTATCCGGGACACAAACACCGGGGAGCTGTTTTTT. The gene calls are TRBV19 and TRBJ2-2; D may be TRBD1 (6 bases). V lost 7 bases and J lost 2, with 14 bases in between. Germline-derived CDR1 and CDR2 are LNHDA and SQIVND (reference sequence). This CDR3 has 15 amino acids.